Listed below are T cell receptor beta chains from one sample, sequenced in a study of Graves' ophthalmopathy and Graves' hyperthyroidism. TCRdb re-called the multiplex PCR reads with MiXCR, one entry per CDR3 protein. The sample holds 200,000 to 250,000 distinct CDR3 sequences, roughly 21% seen once. Sequencing input: peripheral blood. Receptors were obtained from a woman aged 50 to 60 with Graves' ophthalmopathy. Each CDR3 is given with its conserved first and last residue. Fields, in order: clone size, D gene, V gene, J gene, CDR3 DNA, CDR3 protein. The D gene is left open where the match is weak. Clone size is not always given. Where it is, it says once, few, many or a class for expanded clones.

size: many; D: NA; V: TRBV6-9; J: TRBJ1-3; DNA: TGTGCCAGCAGTTATTGCGACTTGGAGGGAAACACCATATATTTT; CDR3: CASSYCDLEGNTIYF
size: many; D: NA; V: TRBV27; J: TRBJ2-7; DNA: TGTGCCAGCCGGTGGCAGGTGAACTACGAGCAGTACTTC; CDR3: CASRWQVNYEQYF
size: many; D: TRBD1; V: TRBV30; J: TRBJ1-6; DNA: TGTGCCTGGAGTCTCGGACAGGGCCCAAGGAATTCACCCCTCCACTTT; CDR3: CAWSLGQGPRNSPLHF
size: few; D: TRBD2; V: TRBV11-1; J: TRBJ2-2; DNA: TGTGCCAGCAGCTTAACTAGCGGGAGAGGTACCGGGGAGCTGTTTTTT; CDR3: CASSLTSGRGTGELFF
size: many; D: NA; V: TRBV19; J: TRBJ2-2; DNA: TGTGCCAGTAGTCAGGTCCGGGTCCCAAGGACCGGGGAGCTGTTTTTT; CDR3: CASSQVRVPRTGELFF
size: few; D: TRBD1; V: TRBV5-1; J: TRBJ2-5; DNA: TGCGCCAGCAGCTTGGTACAGGGGGAACGACGTCAAGAGACCCAGTACTTC; CDR3: CASSLVQGERRQETQYF
size: many; D: NA; V: TRBV20-1; J: TRBJ1-2; DNA: TGCAGTGCTAGAGATAGCCAGCGCCCTAACTATGGCTACACCTTC; CDR3: CSARDSQRPNYGYTF
size: NA; D: NA; V: TRBV6-2/TRBV6-3; J: TRBJ2-7; DNA: TGTGCCAGCAGTTACTCATCCTGGGTTTCGTCGTCCTACGAGCAGTACTTC; CDR3: CASSYSSWVSSSYEQYF
size: many; D: NA; V: TRBV7-9; J: TRBJ2-7; DNA: TGTGCCAGCAGCGACCCGGGACAAACGAGCTCCTACGAGCAGTACTTC; CDR3: CASSDPGQTSSYEQYF
size: many; D: NA; V: TRBV6-6; J: TRBJ2-1; DNA: TGTGCCAGCAGTTATTTAGTAGGTACAGGGACAGCGGGCAATGAGCAGTTCTTC; CDR3: CASSYLVGTGTAGNEQFF
size: many; D: NA; V: TRBV12-3/TRBV12-4; J: TRBJ1-1; DNA: TGTGCCAGCAGCTCAGGTGGGAGGCGCACTGAAGCTTTCTTT; CDR3: CASSSGGRRTEAFF
size: many; D: NA; V: TRBV30; J: TRBJ1-2; DNA: TGTGCCTGGAGTGTAGTCGGGGGAAGCTATGGCTACACCTTC; CDR3: CAWSVVGGSYGYTF
size: few; D: NA; V: TRBV12-3/TRBV12-4; J: TRBJ2-2; DNA: TGTGCCAGCAGTTTAAGCGCGACGGCGGACACCGGGGAGCTGTTTTTT; CDR3: CASSLSATADTGELFF
size: NA; D: TRBD1; V: TRBV28; J: TRBJ2-5; DNA: TGTGCCAGCAGTGCAAGACAGGGGGCCGGGGAGACCCAGTACTTC; CDR3: CASSARQGAGETQYF
size: NA; D: NA; V: TRBV10-3; J: TRBJ2-4; DNA: TGTGCCATCAGCGACACGGGCATTCAGTACTTC; CDR3: CAISDTGIQYF
size: once; D: TRBD1; V: TRBV3-1; J: TRBJ1-1; DNA: TGTGCCAGCAGCCAAGGTGGGACAGATGCCATGAACACTGAAGCTTTCTTT; CDR3: CASSQGGTDAMNTEAFF
size: NA; D: TRBD1; V: TRBV7-2; J: TRBJ2-5; DNA: TGTGCCAGCAGCTCGCCGGGACAGGGGAGGACCCAGTACTTC; CDR3: CASSSPGQGRTQYF
size: many; D: NA; V: TRBV2; J: TRBJ2-7; DNA: TGTGCCAGAGAATACGGGAACTCCTACGAGCAGTACTTC; CDR3: CAREYGNSYEQYF
size: many; D: TRBD1; V: TRBV5-1; J: TRBJ1-2; DNA: TGCGCCAGCCGGGGGTGGGGACAGTCGAGAAGCGGCCCCCCAAGTGTTGCGGGCTACACCTTC; CDR3: CASRGWGQSRSGPPSVAGYTF
size: few; D: NA; V: TRBV20-1; J: TRBJ1-1; DNA: TGCAGTGCTAGAGGGCGCGGGGTACCTGAAGCTTTCTTT; CDR3: CSARGRGVPEAFF
size: many; D: TRBD1; V: TRBV19; J: TRBJ1-2; DNA: TGTGCCAGCTCCCGACAGGGGGATGGCTACACCTTC; CDR3: CASSRQGDGYTF
size: many; D: NA; V: TRBV28; J: TRBJ2-7; DNA: TGTGCCAGCAGTGGTGTTGAGGGAGACGAGCAGTACTTC; CDR3: CASSGVEGDEQYF
size: many; D: TRBD1; V: TRBV27; J: TRBJ2-7; DNA: TGTGCCAGCAGATTAGGACAGGGAAGGATCTACGAGCAGTACTTC; CDR3: CASRLGQGRIYEQYF
size: NA; D: TRBD2; V: TRBV7-2; J: TRBJ2-5; DNA: TGTGCCAGCAGGACTAGCGGGGAGATGGCCCAGTACTTC; CDR3: CASRTSGEMAQYF
size: many; D: NA; V: TRBV5-1; J: TRBJ1-5; DNA: TGCGCCAGCAGCTTGGGGGGCGGCGATCAGAATCAGCCCCAGCATTTT; CDR3: CASSLGGGDQNQPQHF
size: many; D: NA; V: TRBV19; J: TRBJ1-5; DNA: TGTGCCATCGGCGGGGCAGGGTTTAATCAGCCCCAGCATTTT; CDR3: CAIGGAGFNQPQHF
size: many; D: NA; V: TRBV5-1; J: TRBJ1-1; DNA: TGCGCCAGCAGCACATCGGGGGGAGGGACTGAAGCTTTCTTT; CDR3: CASSTSGGGTEAFF
size: many; D: NA; V: TRBV6-2/TRBV6-3; J: TRBJ1-3; DNA: TGTGCCAGCAGTTACTCGCGAGGAGGGGGTATCTCTGGAAACACCATATATTTT; CDR3: CASSYSRGGGISGNTIYF
size: NA; D: TRBD2; V: TRBV14; J: TRBJ2-2; DNA: TGTGCCAGCAGCCAACTACTAGCGGGAGTCACCGGGGAGCTGTTTTTT; CDR3: CASSQLLAGVTGELFF
size: many; D: NA; V: TRBV6-1; J: TRBJ1-1; DNA: TGTGCCAGCAGTGAAGTACTGGAAGCTTTCTTT; CDR3: CASSEVLEAFF
size: NA; D: NA; V: TRBV20-1; J: TRBJ2-7; DNA: TGCAGTGCTATCCCGACAGCCCGGTCCTACGAGCAGTACTTC; CDR3: CSAIPTARSYEQYF
size: many; D: TRBD2; V: TRBV5-1; J: TRBJ2-7; DNA: TGCGCCAGCAGCCGCGACCTAGCGGGAGGGCCGGCCTACGAGCAGTACTTC; CDR3: CASSRDLAGGPAYEQYF
size: NA; D: TRBD2; V: TRBV4-1; J: TRBJ2-7; DNA: TGCGCCAGCAGCCGAGGGACAGCGAAAAGACTAGCGGGAGGGCCGTTGCCCTACAAGCAGTACTTC; CDR3: CASSRGTAKRLAGGPLPYKQYF
size: few; D: TRBD1; V: TRBV27; J: TRBJ2-5; DNA: TGTGCCAGCAGTCGACGAACCCACGACAGGGGGCAAGAGACCCAGTACTTC; CDR3: CASSRRTHDRGQETQYF
size: many; D: TRBD1; V: TRBV24-1; J: TRBJ1-3; DNA: TGTGCCACCAGGGACAGGGGATCTGGAAACACCATATATTTT; CDR3: CATRDRGSGNTIYF
size: NA; D: NA; V: TRBV2; J: TRBJ2-2; DNA: TGTGCCAGCAGTGCGTACACCAACACCGGGGAGCTGTTTTTT; CDR3: CASSAYTNTGELFF
size: many; D: NA; V: TRBV29-1; J: TRBJ2-5; DNA: TGCAGCGTGGCTCGGGGTGTTCGAGAGACCCAGTACTTC; CDR3: CSVARGVRETQYF
size: many; D: TRBD1; V: TRBV6-1; J: TRBJ2-2; DNA: TGTGCCAGCAGGGACAGGGTTAGCGGGGAGCTGTTTTTT; CDR3: CASRDRVSGELFF
size: many; D: TRBD2; V: TRBV5-1; J: TRBJ2-5; DNA: TGCGCCAGCAGCTTAGGAACTAGCGGGTTCAAAAATCCTCAAGAGACCCAGTACTTC; CDR3: CASSLGTSGFKNPQETQYF
size: many; D: NA; V: TRBV12-3/TRBV12-4; J: TRBJ1-1; DNA: TGTGCCAGCAGTTTAAGGGCAGGGAGGAGTGGGACTGAAGCTTTCTTT; CDR3: CASSLRAGRSGTEAFF
size: many; D: NA; V: TRBV7-8; J: TRBJ1-1; DNA: TGTGCCAGCAGCGTTTGGGGCAGCCTAGAAGCTTTCTTT; CDR3: CASSVWGSLEAFF
size: NA; D: TRBD2; V: TRBV12-3/TRBV12-4; J: TRBJ2-2; DNA: TGTGCCAGCAGTTTATCGGGACTAGCGGCGAACACCGGGGAGCTGTTTTTT; CDR3: CASSLSGLAANTGELFF
size: many; D: NA; V: TRBV20-1; J: TRBJ1-2; DNA: TGCAGTTTCCGGGACGGAAATGGCTACACCTTC; CDR3: CSFRDGNGYTF
size: few; D: NA; V: TRBV6-2/TRBV6-3; J: TRBJ1-1; DNA: TGTGCCAGCAGTTTCTATGGTGAAGCTTTCTTT; CDR3: CASSFYGEAFF
size: many; D: TRBD1; V: TRBV7-9; J: TRBJ1-1; DNA: TGTGCCAGCAGCCGGACGACAGGGTTGGGCACTGAAGCTTTCTTT; CDR3: CASSRTTGLGTEAFF
size: many; D: TRBD2; V: TRBV20-1; J: TRBJ2-5; DNA: TGCAGTGCTAGGCGGGGGGCGTACCAAGAGTGGACCCAGTACTTC; CDR3: CSARRGAYQEWTQYF
size: NA; D: NA; V: TRBV6-2/TRBV6-3; J: TRBJ2-2; DNA: TGTGCCAGCAGTAGAGTCCGGACGAACACCGGGGAGCTGTTTTTT; CDR3: CASSRVRTNTGELFF
size: NA; D: TRBD1; V: TRBV28; J: TRBJ2-7; DNA: TGTGCCAGCAAACAGGGGGCGCGGGACTACGAGCAGTACTTC; CDR3: CASKQGARDYEQYF
size: many; D: NA; V: TRBV30; J: TRBJ1-2; DNA: TGTGCCTGGAGCCCCAGGTTGAGCTATGGCTACACCTTC; CDR3: CAWSPRLSYGYTF
size: many; D: NA; V: TRBV6-2/TRBV6-3; J: TRBJ1-2; DNA: TGTGCCAGCAGTTACAGATTCTATGGCTACACCTTC; CDR3: CASSYRFYGYTF
size: many; D: NA; V: TRBV12-5; J: TRBJ1-1; DNA: TGTGCTAGTGGCTCCGGGCAGGGTGGCGCTGAAGCTTTCTTT; CDR3: CASGSGQGGAEAFF